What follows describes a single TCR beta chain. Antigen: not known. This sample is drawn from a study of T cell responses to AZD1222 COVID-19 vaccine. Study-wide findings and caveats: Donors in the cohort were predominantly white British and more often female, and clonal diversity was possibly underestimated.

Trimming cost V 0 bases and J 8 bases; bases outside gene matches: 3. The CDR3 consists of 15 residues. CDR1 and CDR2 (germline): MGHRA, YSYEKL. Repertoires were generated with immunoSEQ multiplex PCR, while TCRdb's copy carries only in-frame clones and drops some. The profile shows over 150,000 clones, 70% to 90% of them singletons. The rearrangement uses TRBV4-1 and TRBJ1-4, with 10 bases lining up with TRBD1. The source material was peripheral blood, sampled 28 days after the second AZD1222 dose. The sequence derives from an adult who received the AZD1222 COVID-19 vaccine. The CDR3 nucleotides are TGCGCCAGCAGCCAAGAGGGACAGGGGAGGGAAAAACTGTTTTTT. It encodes CASSQEGQGREKLFF.